This T cell receptor beta chain was retrieved from a study of tumor-infiltrating lymphocytes in primary liver carcinoma. Overall study context: Donors had hepatocellular carcinoma or combined HCC and intrahepatic cholangiocarcinoma. Study-wide findings and caveats: Tumor tissue displayed a significantly greater top-250-clone fraction than blood (p = 0.039).

A primer matching the constant region was used to make TCR beta cDNA from approximately 520 ng of total RNA. Researchers made the TCR beta libraries by running three nested multiplex PCR rounds with slightly modified ARM-PCR. With TRBV1-TRBV30 forward primers and a C-beta reverse primer, the first two PCR rounds were run for around 10 cycles each. TCRdb redid the calling of the multiplex PCR reads with MiXCR, one entry per CDR3 protein. In the table there are nearly 45,000 distinct CDR3 sequences, 73% of which are singletons. Germline CDR1 reads MNHNS; CDR2 reads SASEGT. Trimming stripped 7 bases from V and 4 bases from J, with 14 bases between. This CDR3 has 14 residues. Each 20-30 mg portion of unsorted bulk tissue served as the source for co-extraction of RNA and DNA. As concerns this clonotype: Antigen unknown. The CDR3 ends on some other residue instead of the conserved phenylalanine or tryptophan, so this is likely a read error.

The sample was liver tumor tissue from sampling region 2. Subset here: tumor region T2, inferior pole. The chain links TRBV6-1 to TRBJ2-1; D is undetermined. The TCR comes from a man aged 35-49 years with primary liver carcinoma and hepatitis B virus infection. CDR3 in DNA: TGTGCCAGCATTGTCAAACTGACGTACAATGAGCAGTTCTTA. Amino acid sequence: CASIVKLTYNEQFL.